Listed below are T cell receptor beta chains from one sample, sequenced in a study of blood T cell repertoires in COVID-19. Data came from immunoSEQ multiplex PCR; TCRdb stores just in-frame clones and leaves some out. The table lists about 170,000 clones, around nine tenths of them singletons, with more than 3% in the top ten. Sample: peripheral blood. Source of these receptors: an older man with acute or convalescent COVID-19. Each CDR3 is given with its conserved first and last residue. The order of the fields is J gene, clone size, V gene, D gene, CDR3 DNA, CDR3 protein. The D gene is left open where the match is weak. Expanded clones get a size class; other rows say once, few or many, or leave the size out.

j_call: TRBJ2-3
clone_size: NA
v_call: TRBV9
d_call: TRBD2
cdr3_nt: TGTGCCAGCAGCGCCGCGGGAGGTCCGCCCTCCACAGATACGCAGTATTTT
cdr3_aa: CASSAAGGPPSTDTQYF

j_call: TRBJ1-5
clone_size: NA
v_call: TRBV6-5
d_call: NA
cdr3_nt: TGTGCCAGCAGGGCGAGGGGAGGGGATCAGCCCCAGCATTTT
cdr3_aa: CASRARGGDQPQHF

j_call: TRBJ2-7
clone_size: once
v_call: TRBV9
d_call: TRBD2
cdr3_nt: TGTGCCAGCAGCGGTTCCGGGACTAGTTACGAGCAGTACTTC
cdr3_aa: CASSGSGTSYEQYF

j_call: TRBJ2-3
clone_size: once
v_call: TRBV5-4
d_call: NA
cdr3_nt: TGTGCCAGCAGTCCTAGCACAGATACGCAGTATTTT
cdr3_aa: CASSPSTDTQYF

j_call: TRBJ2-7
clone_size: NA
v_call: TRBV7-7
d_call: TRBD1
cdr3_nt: TGTGCTAGCATCACCCCTACAGGGGAAAGCTCCTACGAGCAGTACTTC
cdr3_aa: CASITPTGESSYEQYF

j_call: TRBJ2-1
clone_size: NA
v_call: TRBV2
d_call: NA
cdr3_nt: TGTGCCAGCAGTGAAGCCTATTACAATGAGCAGTTCTTC
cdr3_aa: CASSEAYYNEQFF

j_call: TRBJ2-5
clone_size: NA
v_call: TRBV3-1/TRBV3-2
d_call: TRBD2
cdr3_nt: TGTGCCAGCAGCCAGACTAGCGGGAGTGGTTTAGAGACCCAGTACTTC
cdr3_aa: CASSQTSGSGLETQYF

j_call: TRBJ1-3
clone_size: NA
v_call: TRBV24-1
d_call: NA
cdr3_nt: TGTGCCACCAGTGACGCTGGACAGCTCTCTGGAAACACCATATATTTT
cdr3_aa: CATSDAGQLSGNTIYF

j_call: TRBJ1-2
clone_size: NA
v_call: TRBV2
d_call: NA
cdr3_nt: TGTGCCAGCAGTGCAAGAAGGGGCTCCCCATCCTATGGCTACACCTTC
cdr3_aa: CASSARRGSPSYGYTF

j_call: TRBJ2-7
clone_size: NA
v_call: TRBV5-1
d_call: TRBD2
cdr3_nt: TGCGCCAGCAGCTTGTCTAGCGGGAGTGACGAGCAGTACTTC
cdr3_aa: CASSLSSGSDEQYF